The subject of this entry is one T cell receptor (beta chain). The data were obtained in a study of blood T cell repertoires in COVID-19. Study as a whole: Spain, Italy and the United States supplied samples that represented acute and convalescent COVID-19.

CDR1 and CDR2 (germline): SGHDT, YYEEEE. V lost 5 bases to trimming and J lost 7 bases, with 12 bases between them. CDR3 length: 12 residues. Per the original data handling: For nucleated cells, counts were estimated from reference gene primer amplification. Produced via immunoSEQ multiplex PCR; TCRdb's table is partial and in-frame only. The V and J calls and clone size are taken from that table; D and trimming were inferred from the DNA. The repertoire holds 150,000 to 200,000 clones, with approximately 86% as singletons. V usage is TRBV5-6 and J usage is TRBJ1-2; no firm D call. Sequencing input: peripheral blood. This clonotype was sampled from a man aged 45 to 65 with active or convalescent COVID-19. The CDR3 sequence is CASRRAPVGYTF. The DNA of the CDR3 is TGTGCCAGCAGGAGGGCTCCCGTTGGCTACACCTTC.